This T cell receptor (beta chain) emerged from a study of identical twins. Study observations and caveats: Out-of-frame TCR alpha sharing in monozygotic twins exceeded recombination model predictions. Excess twin sharing in beta out-of-frame sequences was weaker. Out-of-frame alpha sequences shared by twins were enriched for low generation probability.

A word on this clonotype: Its specificity is unknown.

The CDR3 covers 18 residues. Per the germline V gene, CDR1 is SGHAT and CDR2 is FQDESV (reference sequence). Trimming pared 5 bases from V and 0 bases from J, leaving 20 bases between. TCRdb reanalysed the 5' RACE reads using MiXCR and keeps one entry per CDR3 protein. The table shows 510,000 or so distinct CDR3 sequences, with roughly 15% occurring only once. The sample also formed part of further work on yellow fever vaccine responses in identical twins. From that study: Convergence reportedly seemed to mark part of the twins' vaccine T cell response, with personalization marking the rest.

Sequenced material: CD4+ T cells sorted from blood. The rearrangement links TRBV11-1 to TRBJ2-1; either TRBD1 or TRBD2 may supply D (5 bases each). The TCR comes from a woman aged 18-29 years in good health. The CDR3 DNA follows: TGTGCCAGCAGCACGGGGCGCCAGAGGGAGAGCTCCTACAATGAGCAGTTCTTC. This encodes CASSTGRQRESSYNEQFF. Combining the CDR3 with reference TRBV11-1 and TRBJ2-1 gives the whole variable domain EAEVAQSPRYKITEKSQAVAFWCDPISGHATLYWYRQILGQGPELLVQFQDESVVDDSQLPKDRFSAERLKGVDSTLKIQPAELGDSAMYLCASSTGRQRESSYNEQFFGPGTRLTVL.